The clone carrying this TCR beta chain was counted only a few times. The sample is drawn from a study of OX40 agonist ivuxolimab in advanced cancers. Whole-study context: The patients' treatment was ivuxolimab, an agonistic anti-OX40 (CD134) antibody. Males comprised 82.7% of the group, whose mean age was around 62 years (range about 23 to 80).

The CDR3 runs to 15 residues. V gave up 8 bases and J gave up 4 bases, with 20 bases separating them. From germline, CDR1 is SNHLY and CDR2 FYNNEI. Sequenced by immunoSEQ multiplex PCR; TCRdb stores in-frame clones only, minus some. Here the sample spans under 70,000 clones, 87% being singletons. The sequences come from CD4+ or CD8+ T cells sorted from blood, collected in a trial of the OX40 agonist ivuxolimab. This clonotype was sampled from an adult with an advanced solid tumor such as melanoma, head and neck, liver or kidney cancer. The chain combines TRBV2 with TRBJ1-1; D gene uncertain. Written as DNA, the CDR3 is TGTGCCAGCCGTCTAACCCACTATGACCCCACTGAAGCTTTCTTT. Protein: CASRLTHYDPTEAFF.